Listed below are T cell receptor beta chains from one sample, sequenced in a study of long-term antiretroviral therapy in people with HIV. Sequenced by immunoSEQ multiplex PCR; TCRdb stores in-frame clones only, minus some. The table includes fewer than 30,000 clones, roughly 87% detected once. The sequences come from unsorted PBMCs, collected 1.1 years before starting antiretroviral therapy. The receptors shown here come from a woman aged 25 to 39 with HIV. The conserved cysteine and the conserved F or W are not part of the CDR3 here.

J	V	CDR3
TRBJ2-4	TRBV6-6	ASSPGTVAY
TRBJ1-2	TRBV5-1	ASSSGGGNGYT
TRBJ2-7	TRBV4-2	ASSRRTGKNEQY
TRBJ2-2	TRBV7-3	ASSSVLTGELF
TRBJ2-1	TRBV27	ASSLSRINEQF
TRBJ2-5	TRBV28	ASSLAGTGGETQY
TRBJ1-3	TRBV4-1	ASSQDPGTGGNTIY
TRBJ1-6	TRBV27	ASTKREGQGRLGPGGNSPLH
TRBJ2-5	TRBV6-5	ASTFLETQY
TRBJ1-1	TRBV7-8	ASSLTSTRADTEAF
TRBJ2-1	TRBV9	ASSEMTGLNEQF
TRBJ1-3	TRBV6-1	ASSEGGHAGNTIY
TRBJ1-6	TRBV5-1	ASNPEGIHNSPLH
TRBJ1-1	TRBV29-1	SVEEGGVSRNTEAF
TRBJ2-1	TRBV25-1	ASTHRGLYNEQF
TRBJ1-3	TRBV30	AWSVYSGNTIY
TRBJ2-5	TRBV5-1	ASSLGGGQTQY
TRBJ1-4	TRBV6-1	ASRAQDTNEKLF
TRBJ1-2	TRBV6-5	ASSSNEGQDYGYT
TRBJ1-2	TRBV4-2	ASSQDLGAGGYGYT
TRBJ1-6	TRBV30	AWTKRTLSLH
TRBJ2-1	TRBV7-9	ASSLSREQF
TRBJ1-6	TRBV7-2	ASSSHPVGGTYNSPLH
TRBJ1-1	TRBV5-1	ASSLEPGLNTEAF
TRBJ2-5	TRBV29-1	SVTRHGKGRVWLETQY
TRBJ2-5	TRBV2	ASSVTGAETQY
TRBJ2-5	TRBV9	ASSVSYGGEETQY
TRBJ1-1	TRBV27	ASSLSVRREAF
TRBJ1-1	TRBV6-6	AAKGSGAGNTEAF
TRBJ2-5	TRBV7-2	ASSLRPEETQY